Presented here are 14 T cell receptor beta chains from one specimen sequenced in a study of regulatory T cells in long-lasting Graves disease. TCR beta libraries were built with iRepertoire HTBI primers and Arm-PCR of CDR3 regions. TCRdb reprocessed the multiplex PCR reads via MiXCR and lists one record per CDR3 protein. The sample lists 450,000 to 650,000 distinct CDR3 sequences, 15% to 20% occurring once. Time point of the sample: newly diagnosed GD, antithyroid drugs for less than 3 months. Scientists built the TCR library using RNA that was extracted from PBMCs. This sample was also put to use in a study of T cells in Graves' hyperthyroidism and ophthalmopathy.

The material was peripheral blood mononuclear cells (PBMCs), obtained at new diagnosis, from a patient treated with antithyroid drugs. These receptor sequences come from a woman in her forties or fifties with Graves disease.

This clonotype has at least ten counts. This chain uses TRBV2 with TRBJ1-5, with no clear D. Per germline, CDR1 SNHLY and CDR2 FYNNEI. The length of the CDR3 is 13 residues. Trimming removed 3 bases at V and 6 bases at J, with 9 bases between. The CDR3 protein is CASSEEEFQPQHF. CDR3 DNA sequence: TGTGCCAGCAGTGAGGAGGAGTTTCAGCCCCAGCATTTT.

There are many counts of this clonotype. The V gene is TRBV10-1, the J gene TRBJ1-1; unclear D gene. The CDR3 has 12 amino acids. V dropped 8 bases and J dropped 8 bases, with 15 bases sitting between them. Germline lookup yields CDR1 WNHNN and CDR2 SYGVQD (reference sequence). For the CDR3, the DNA is TGCGCCAGCTCGGGAACCACAGCGGAAGCTTTCTTT. Translation gives CASSGTTAEAFF.

In this sample, this clonotype turned up a few times. The chain uses TRBV5-6 and TRBJ1-2; no reliable D call. In germline, CDR1 is SGHDT, CDR2 YYEEEE. Trimming pared 1 base from V and 0 bases from J, leaving 10 bases between. The CDR3 sequence is 15 residues long. CDR3 sequence: CASSLPASANYGYTF. CDR3 DNA sequence: TGTGCCAGCAGCTTGCCAGCCAGCGCTAACTATGGCTACACCTTC.

This chain uses TRBV25-1 with TRBJ2-2; weak D call: TRBD1 (6 bases). This CDR3 comprises 12 residues. The germline V and J ends were trimmed by 4 bases and 7 bases, with 7 bases remaining between them. Per germline, CDR1 MGHDK and CDR2 SYGVNS. The CDR3 loop is CASSVTGGELFF. The DNA for the CDR3 is TGTGCCAGCAGTGTGACAGGCGGGGAGCTGTTTTTT.

This clonotype was picked up a small number of times. The chain couples TRBV5-1 to TRBJ1-2, with 9 positions matching TRBD1. The junction had 14 bases not matched to a gene; V was cut back by 3 bases and J by 8 bases. From germline, CDR1 is SGHRS and CDR2 YFSETQ. The length of the CDR3 is 16 residues. The CDR3 sequence is CASSSTSRDRVKGYTF. The CDR3 coding sequence is TGCGCCAGCAGCTCCACGTCCCGGGACAGGGTAAAAGGCTACACCTTC.

This chain joins TRBV5-1 and TRBJ1-2; 7 bases line up with TRBD1. The CDR3 runs 14 residues. Germline trimming cut 6 bases from V and 4 bases from J; bases unmatched to any gene: 9. Germline V gives CDR1 SGHRS, CDR2 YFSETQ. The chain's CDR3 is CASTGGGFGYGYTF. In DNA form, the CDR3 reads TGCGCCAGCACCGGAGGGGGCTTCGGCTATGGCTACACCTTC.

This clonotype was counted many times. The chain employs TRBV7-6 and TRBJ2-7, with 10 bases aligning to TRBD1. The V gene's germline CDR1 is SGHVS and CDR2 FNYEAQ. The CDR3 covers 18 residues. The V and J ends lost 5 bases and 4 bases, in that order; junction bases with no gene match: 17. The CDR3 bases are TGTGCCAGCAGCCTCGGGGGACAGGGGACTCCGTTTGGTTACGAGCAGTACTTC. This codes for CASSLGGQGTPFGYEQYF.

This clonotype was counted many times. J is TRBJ2-2 and V is TRBV2; the D gene is possibly TRBD1 (6 bases). Looked up from germline, CDR1 is SNHLY and CDR2 is FYNNEI. V was pared by 2 bases and J by 1 base, with 8 bases between. CDR3 length: 15 amino acids. CDR3 sequence (DNA): TGTGCCAGCAGTGAACTGGGACAGAACACCGGGGAGCTGTTTTTT. Its translation: CASSELGQNTGELFF. Full variable domain (remainder filled in from reference TRBV2 and TRBJ2-2): EPEVTQTPSHQVTQMGQEVILRCVPISNHLYFYWYRQILGQKVEFLVSFYNNEISEKSEIFDDQFSVERPDGSNFTLKIRSTKLEDSAMYFCASSELGQNTGELFFGEGSRLTVL.

In its sample, this clonotype was seen a few times. The chain combines TRBV28 with TRBJ1-1, with D possibly being TRBD1 (5 bases). V lost 1 base to trimming and J lost 4 bases, with 13 bases between them. The length of the CDR3 is 15 residues. Looked up from germline, CDR1 is MDHEN and CDR2 is SYDVKM. CDR3 amino acids: CASSLSQGFSTEAFF. The CDR3 coding sequence is TGTGCCAGCAGTTTATCTCAGGGTTTTTCCACTGAAGCTTTCTTT.

This clonotype showed up many times. This rearrangement joins TRBV6-1 to TRBJ2-6; tentative D call: TRBD1 (5 bases). Germline V lookup: CDR1 MNHNS, CDR2 SASEGT. V was shortened by 7 bases and J by 1 base, with 14 bases between the two germline ends. The CDR3 is 16 residues long. DNA of the CDR3: TGTGCCAGCATAGGGGCAGGCCGATCTGGGGCCAACGTCCTGACTTTC. Its protein is CASIGAGRSGANVLTF.

This clonotype was found a few times. This chain links TRBV12-3 or TRBV12-4 with TRBJ1-1; TRBD1 matches at 9 bases. J lost 5 bases, V lost 7 bases, and 11 bases had no gene match. This CDR3 is built from 15 residues. CDR3 loop: CASTGTNDRGTEAFF. The CDR3 bases are TGTGCCAGCACCGGCACAAACGACAGGGGGACTGAAGCTTTCTTT.

This clonotype was detected many times. For the CDR3, the DNA is TGTGCCATCAGTGAAGGGACAGAGAGTTATGGCTACACCTTC. Amino acid sequence: CAISEGTESYGYTF. The gene calls are TRBV10-3 and TRBJ1-2; TRBD1 matches 7 bases. Germline V gives CDR1 ENHRY, CDR2 SYGVKD. V was pared by 3 bases and J by 5 bases, with 6 bases of the junction left unmatched. The CDR3 has 14 amino acids.

The genes are TRBV5-6 and TRBJ1-2, with unresolved D. CDR1 and CDR2 from the germline V gene are SGHDT and YYEEEE. Trimming shortened V by 1 base and J by 1 base, and 11 bases separated the two germline ends. This CDR3 has 15 residues. The CDR3 DNA sequence: TGTGCCAGCAGCTTGTTTCCAGATCATAACTATGGCTACACCTTC. Amino acid sequence: CASSLFPDHNYGYTF.

The V and J genes are TRBV10-3 and TRBJ1-5; TRBD1 matches 10 bases. V lost 7 bases to trimming and J lost 6 bases; unmatched junction nucleotides: 6. The CDR3 is made up of 14 amino acids. Germline V gives CDR1 ENHRY, CDR2 SYGVKD. In DNA form, the CDR3 reads TGTGCCATCAACTACGACAGGGGGCGTCAGCCCCAGCATTTT. The encoded protein is CAINYDRGRQPQHF.